These 14 T cell receptor beta chains originate from one sample sequenced in a study of CD8+ T cells in alopecia areata (dated 2018 in TCRdb). Library method: the immunoSEQ multiplex PCR assay. RNA was extracted from all samples and reverse transcribed into cDNA, which served as template for TCR sequencing. The table comes from immuneACCESS by way of TCRdb, which keeps in-frame sequences with V and J called. Part of the clones is missing from these tables; in studies checked, under half for an unresolved V gene and the rest for unknown reasons. The sample contains about 190,000 clones, 60% of them found a single time. The biggest ten clones account for over 0.55% of the sample. The sample's time point label, in plain terms: around 28 days on oral tofacitinib. This specimen's treatment or condition label, per the study, means: oral pan-JAK inhibitor, 5-10 mg twice daily. The sample consisted of CD4+ T cells sorted from blood, taken at week 4, from a patient treated with tofacitinib. Receptors were obtained from a human donor with alopecia areata.

A few counts support this clone. The chain links TRBV2 to TRBJ1-1; D may be TRBD1 (6 bases). Between the trimmed V and J ends, which lost 4 bases and 0 bases, there was a span of 9 bases. Germline CDR1 SNHLY, CDR2 FYNNEI. The CDR3 runs to 14 residues. In nucleotides, the CDR3 is TGTGCCAGCAGTGCACAGGGTTTGAACACTGAAGCTTTCTTT. This codes for CASSAQGLNTEAFF.

J is TRBJ1-1 and V is TRBV5-1, with no clear D. The CDR3 is 13 residues long. Germline loops: CDR1 SGHRS, CDR2 YFSETQ. Trimming took off 7 bases at V and 1 base at J, with 11 bases between the two ends. CDR3: CASFISPNTEAFF. CDR3 nucleotides: TGCGCCAGCTTCATTTCACCGAACACTGAAGCTTTCTTT.

The table lists this clone with a count of one. The V call is TRBV9, the J call TRBJ2-1; D gene unclear. In germline, CDR1 is SGDLS, CDR2 YYNGEE. The CDR3 sequence is 15 residues long. Trimming took 0 bases from V and 3 from J, leaving 10 bases between them. The CDR3 here is CASSVVGRNYNEQFF. The CDR3 DNA follows: TGTGCCAGCAGCGTAGTAGGGCGGAACTACAATGAGCAGTTCTTC.

This clone appeared a few times. V and J are TRBV5-1 and TRBJ2-5; possibly TRBD1 for D (6 bases). Germline V gene sequence: CDR1 SGHRS, CDR2 YFSETQ. This CDR3 has 13 amino acids. Trimming removed 1 base from V and 5 bases from J, with 9 bases in between. The CDR3 nucleotides are TGCGCCAGCAGCTTGAACAGGGTTGAGACCCAGTACTTC. Protein product: CASSLNRVETQYF.

There are a few counts of this clone. V gene TRBV4-1 combines with J gene TRBJ2-5; tentatively, D is TRBD2 (5 bases). CDR3 length: 15 residues. Germline values: CDR1 MGHRA, CDR2 YSYEKL. Trimming took off 1 base at V and 3 bases at J, with 12 bases between the two ends. CDR3 protein: CASSQGTGNKETQYF. CDR3 coding DNA: TGCGCCAGCAGCCAAGGGACCGGGAATAAAGAGACCCAGTACTTC.

Details on this clone: At one of its ends the junction is not consistent with the germline gene, which may arise from a read error. The chain is built from TRBV7-7 and TRBJ2-3; 8 bases line up with TRBD1. The CDR3 is made up of 15 amino acids. Germline assignment: CDR1 SSHAT and CDR2 FNYEAQ (reference sequence). The CDR3 protein is CASSPTTGGTDTQYF. The CDR3 region has the DNA TGTGCTAGCAGCCCTACGACAGGGGGCACAGATACGCAGTATTTT.

The V call is TRBV19, the J call TRBJ2-7, with D perhaps matching TRBD1 (6 bases). Germline V gives CDR1 LNHDA, CDR2 SQIVND (reference sequence). The V end lost 8 bases, the J end lost 0 bases, and 8 bases lay between the germline ends. The CDR3 is 12 amino acids. The CDR3 region is CASSGDSYEQYF. CDR3 nucleotide sequence: TGTGCCAGTTCAGGGGACTCCTACGAGCAGTACTTC. Filled out from reference TRBV19 and TRBJ2-7, the complete variable domain reads DGGITQSPKYLFRKEGQNVTLSCEQNLNHDAMYWYRQDPGQGLRLIYYSQIVNDFQKGDIAEGYSVSREKKESFPLTVTSAQKNPTAFYLCASSGDSYEQYFGPGTRLTVT.

The gene calls are TRBV29-1 and TRBJ2-5; D remains unclear. Trimming stripped 4 bases from V and 0 bases from J, with 6 bases between. This CDR3 contains 12 residues. The germline V gene has CDR1 SQVTM and CDR2 ANQGSEA. CDR3 nucleotide sequence: TGCAGCGTTGGAGAATACCAAGAGACCCAGTACTTC. It translates to CSVGEYQETQYF.

CDR3 in amino acids: CSVLPSGGQPQHF. As DNA, the CDR3 is TGCAGCGTTTTACCCTCCGGCGGTCAGCCCCAGCATTTT. The rearrangement joins TRBV29-1 to TRBJ1-5; D not resolved. Germline lookup yields CDR1 SQVTM and CDR2 ANQGSEA. CDR3 length: 13 amino acids. The V end was cut by 5 bases, the J end by 6 bases, with 14 bases between.

This chain uses TRBV30 with TRBJ1-5; D unclear. Trimming shortened V by 3 bases and J by 4 bases, and 10 bases separated the two germline ends. Germline V gene sequence: CDR1 GTSNPN, CDR2 SVGIG (reference sequence). CDR3 length: 13 amino acids. CDR3 sequence reads: CAWRDQPNQPQHF. DNA of the CDR3: TGTGCCTGGAGGGACCAACCAAATCAGCCCCAGCATTTT.

The chain has TRBV29-1 and TRBJ1-2, with TRBD1 as a possible D gene (5 bases). The length of the CDR3 is 12 residues. Trimming took 7 bases from V and 4 from J, leaving 13 bases between them. Germline V CDR1 and CDR2: SQVTM, ANQGSEA. The CDR3 DNA follows: TGCAGCGGGGGGGACGCCATCTATGGCTACACCTTC. Protein product: CSGGDAIYGYTF. Looking up the rest from reference TRBV29-1 and TRBJ1-2 gives the full variable domain: SAVISQKPSRDICQRGTSLTIQCQVDSQVTMMFWYRQQPGQSLTLIATANQGSEATYESGFVIDKFPISRPNLTFSTLTVSNMSPEDSSIYLCSGGDAIYGYTFGSGTRLTVV.

The chain carries TRBV29-1 and TRBJ2-7; TRBD1 aligns across 8 bases. CDR3 length: 12 residues. Germline V gene sequence: CDR1 SQVTM, CDR2 ANQGSEA. The V segment lost 4 bases and the J segment 3 bases; nucleotides outside the gene matches: 2. The CDR3 region is CSVVTGGYEQYF. Written as DNA, the CDR3 is TGCAGCGTTGTAACAGGGGGCTACGAGCAGTACTTC.

The genes are TRBV4-1 and TRBJ2-3; D gene unclear. This CDR3 has 15 amino acids. V lost 1 base and J 2 bases, leaving 10 bases between the germline ends. Germline V lookup: CDR1 MGHRA, CDR2 YSYEKL. In DNA form, the CDR3 reads TGCGCCAGCAGCCAAGGGCGAAGGGACACAGATACGCAGTATTTT. This gives the protein CASSQGRRDTDTQYF.

The rearrangement uses TRBV15 and TRBJ2-3; weak D call: TRBD2 (6 bases). V was clipped by 5 bases and J by 1 base, with 13 bases between them. Germline loops: CDR1 LNHNV, CDR2 YYDKDF (reference sequence). The CDR3 length is 15 residues. CDR3 nucleotide sequence: TGTGCCACCAGCGTAACCGGGACTGGCACAGATACGCAGTATTTT. This codes for CATSVTGTGTDTQYF.